This is a list of T cell receptor beta chains from one sample in a study of spatial heterogeneity in lung cancer. TCRdb used MiXCR to reprocess the 5' RACE reads, holding one entry per CDR3 protein. The sample gives under 150,000 distinct CDR3 sequences, 9.5% to 14% of which show up once; about 24% is in the top ten. The input for sequencing was PBMCs, taken at follow-up. These receptors all come from a female donor with early-stage non-small cell lung cancer. The CDR3 runs from the conserved cysteine through the conserved F or W. Each record gives: V gene, D gene, J gene, clone size, CDR3 protein, CDR3 DNA. The D gene is left open where the match is weak. Not all rows give a size; the values are once, few, many and, for expanded clones, a class.

>TRBV18|NA|TRBJ1-2|NA
CASSPSSENYGYTF
TGTGCCAGCTCACCATCCTCAGAAAACTATGGCTACACCTTC
>TRBV29-1|TRBD1|TRBJ2-1|many
CSVDVGTAYNEQFF
TGCAGCGTTGACGTCGGGACAGCCTACAATGAGCAGTTCTTC
>TRBV4-1|TRBD2|TRBJ2-5|few
CASSQGRASGRVRETQYF
TGCGCCAGCAGCCAAGGAAGGGCTAGCGGGAGAGTAAGAGAGACCCAGTACTTC
>TRBV6-5|TRBD1|TRBJ1-2|NA
CASADRGYGDYGYTF
TGTGCCAGCGCGGACAGGGGATACGGAGACTATGGCTACACCTTC
>TRBV6-5|NA|TRBJ2-4|many
CASSGGTGGSNIQYF
TGTGCCAGCAGTGGAGGCACAGGAGGATCAAACATTCAGTACTTC
>TRBV29-1|NA|TRBJ2-4|many
CSIVVSADHFQYF
TGCAGCATCGTGGTCAGCGCAGACCATTTTCAGTACTTC
>TRBV28|NA|TRBJ1-5|few
CASNEASGNQPQHF
TGTGCCAGCAACGAGGCGTCGGGCAATCAGCCCCAGCATTTT
>TRBV20-1|NA|TRBJ1-5|few
CSARDPGKDQPQHF
TGCAGTGCTAGAGATCCGGGGAAAGACCAGCCCCAGCATTTT
>TRBV7-2|NA|TRBJ1-3|many
CASSLAVMANTIYF
TGTGCCAGCAGCTTAGCCGTAATGGCAAACACCATATATTTT
>TRBV7-9|NA|TRBJ1-1|few
CASSRSGPEAFF
TGTGCCAGCAGCCGCTCCGGTCCTGAAGCTTTCTTT
>TRBV11-3|NA|TRBJ2-1|NA
CASSPTEYNEQFF
TGTGCCAGCAGCCCCACAGAATACAATGAGCAGTTCTTC
>TRBV27|NA|TRBJ1-2|many
CASSLLGSNYGYTF
TGTGCCAGCAGTTTACTCGGGTCTAACTATGGCTACACCTTC
>TRBV4-2|NA|TRBJ2-2|few
CASSQAEGAGELFF
TGTGCCAGCAGCCAGGCCGAGGGGGCCGGGGAGCTGTTTTTT
>TRBV29-1|TRBD1|TRBJ2-3|medium-sized
CSVWGQGSGDTQYF
TGCAGCGTGTGGGGACAGGGGAGTGGAGATACGCAGTATTTT
>TRBV20-1|TRBD1|TRBJ1-1|few
CSARGHRGTNEAFF
TGCAGTGCTAGGGGTCACAGGGGAACGAACGAAGCTTTCTTT
>TRBV7-3|NA|TRBJ2-3|few
CASSTRVGGTDTQYF
TGTGCCAGCAGCACCCGAGTCGGGGGCACAGATACGCAGTATTTT
>TRBV28|NA|TRBJ2-1|many
CASSWLIGTGTYNEQFF
TGTGCCAGCAGTTGGTTAATTGGGACGGGGACCTACAATGAGCAGTTCTTC
>TRBV20-1|TRBD1|TRBJ1-5|few
CSAGQGNQPQHF
TGCAGTGCTGGACAGGGAAATCAGCCCCAGCATTTT
>TRBV7-7|NA|TRBJ1-4|few
CASSLGTGLTNEKLFF
TGTGCTAGCAGCTTAGGAACGGGATTAACTAATGAAAAACTGTTTTTT
>TRBV28|TRBD2|TRBJ2-5|many
CASSLWLAGGQETQYF
TGTGCCAGCAGTTTATGGCTAGCGGGAGGACAAGAGACCCAGTACTTC
>TRBV10-2|NA|TRBJ2-5|few
CASMFGGSETQYF
TGCGCCAGCATGTTTGGGGGTTCGGAGACCCAGTACTTC
>TRBV9|TRBD2|TRBJ2-3|NA
CASSASGRGTDTQYF
TGTGCCAGCAGCGCTAGCGGGAGGGGCACAGATACGCAGTATTTT
>TRBV29-1|NA|TRBJ2-1|many
CSVNWASSYNEQFF
TGCAGCGTGAATTGGGCGTCCTCCTACAATGAGCAGTTCTTC
>TRBV5-1|TRBD2|TRBJ2-7|few
CASSSHSGTSGYEQYF
TGCGCCAGCAGCTCCCACTCCGGGACTAGCGGCTACGAGCAGTACTTC
>TRBV4-3|NA|TRBJ2-3|many
CASSQVDGGSTDTQYF
TGCGCCAGCAGCCAAGTGGACGGAGGGAGCACAGATACGCAGTATTTT
>TRBV6-5|NA|TRBJ1-4|NA
CASSYGGGNEKLFF
TGTGCCAGCAGTTACGGGGGAGGTAATGAAAAACTGTTTTTT
>TRBV6-5|NA|TRBJ2-7|few
CASSRGPGTYEQYF
TGTGCCAGCAGCCGTGGCCCCGGGACGTACGAGCAGTACTTC
>TRBV5-1|NA|TRBJ2-1|many
CASSLVGETYNEQFF
TGCGCCAGCAGCCTGGTGGGAGAAACCTACAATGAGCAGTTCTTC
>TRBV29-1|NA|TRBJ2-6|many
CSVYDISGANVLTF
TGCAGCGTTTATGACATCTCTGGGGCCAACGTCCTGACTTTC
>TRBV7-2|TRBD2|TRBJ2-3|NA
CASSAPGLAITDTQYF
TGTGCCAGCAGCGCACCGGGACTAGCGATCACAGATACGCAGTATTTT
>TRBV12-3/TRBV12-4|TRBD1|TRBJ2-7|NA
CASSSGQGGPYEQYF
TGTGCCAGCAGTTCCGGACAGGGAGGCCCCTACGAGCAGTACTTC
>TRBV7-9|NA|TRBJ2-1|few
CASSLVVGTNEQFF
TGTGCCAGCAGCTTAGTGGTGGGCACCAATGAGCAGTTCTTC
>TRBV7-2|TRBD2|TRBJ2-2|NA
CASSARRAGGNTGELFF
TGTGCCAGCAGCGCCCGCCGGGCGGGAGGGAACACCGGGGAGCTGTTTTTT
>TRBV10-2|NA|TRBJ2-6|many
CASSTSNSGANVLTF
TGCGCCAGCAGTACCAGTAACTCTGGGGCCAACGTCCTGACTTTC
>TRBV18|NA|TRBJ1-5|many
CASSTGTSQPQHF
TGTGCCAGCTCAACCGGGACATCTCAGCCCCAGCATTTT
>TRBV18|NA|TRBJ2-3|many
CASSPPYLDTQYF
TGTGCCAGCTCACCACCGTATCTCGATACGCAGTATTTT
>TRBV24-1|NA|TRBJ1-2|few
CATSRGSDGYTF
TGTGCCACCAGCAGGGGTAGCGATGGCTACACCTTC
>TRBV12-3/TRBV12-4|TRBD1|TRBJ1-1|few
CASSFDRDTEAFF
TGTGCCAGCAGTTTTGACAGGGACACTGAAGCTTTCTTT
>TRBV7-2|NA|TRBJ2-1|NA
CASSTRDFNYNEQFF
TGTGCCAGCAGCACAAGGGACTTCAACTACAATGAGCAGTTCTTC
>TRBV3-1|NA|TRBJ2-7|many
CASSPRGGPTYEQYF
TGTGCCAGCAGCCCCAGGGGCGGGCCAACCTACGAGCAGTACTTC
>TRBV28|NA|TRBJ2-3|few
CASSLVGTDTQYF
TGTGCCAGCAGTTTAGTGGGGACAGATACGCAGTATTTT
>TRBV7-7|NA|TRBJ2-5|many
CASSLGRAQETQYF
TGTGCTAGCAGCTTAGGCAGGGCCCAAGAGACCCAGTACTTC
>TRBV2|TRBD1|TRBJ1-2|few
CASSVQGNLYGYTF
TGTGCCAGCAGTGTACAGGGGAACCTCTATGGCTACACCTTC
>TRBV28|TRBD2|TRBJ2-7|NA
CASSSPGLAVYEQYF
TGTGCCAGCAGTTCTCCGGGACTAGCGGTTTACGAGCAGTACTTC
>TRBV5-8|TRBD2|TRBJ2-7|NA
CASSPGTSGIQTEYF
TGTGCCAGCAGCCCGGGGACTAGCGGGATTCAGACGGAATACTTC
>TRBV24-1|NA|TRBJ2-1|NA
CATSDSGAHNEQFF
TGTGCCACCAGTGATAGCGGAGCCCACAATGAGCAGTTCTTC
>TRBV7-9|TRBD1|TRBJ1-1|NA
CASSLGGGTAEAFF
TGTGCCAGCAGCTTAGGAGGGGGGACAGCTGAAGCTTTCTTT
>TRBV5-1|TRBD1|TRBJ2-3|NA
CASSEDRGADTQYF
TGCGCCAGCAGCGAGGACAGGGGAGCAGATACGCAGTATTTT
>TRBV5-1|NA|TRBJ2-1|NA
CASSLSSGTPGGYNEQFF
TGCGCCAGCAGCTTGAGCTCCGGGACACCCGGGGGTTACAATGAGCAGTTCTTC
>TRBV6-2/TRBV6-3|NA|TRBJ1-4|few
CASSYSKIANEKLFF
TGTGCCAGCAGTTACTCGAAGATAGCTAATGAAAAACTGTTTTTT
>TRBV11-2|NA|TRBJ2-3|few
CASSPSRGGSADTQYF
TGTGCCAGCAGCCCATCAAGGGGAGGTAGCGCAGATACGCAGTATTTT
>TRBV7-9|NA|TRBJ1-2|few
CASSPRRQNYGYTF
TGTGCCAGCAGCCCCCGACGCCAAAACTATGGCTACACCTTC